This TCR beta chain was sequenced during a study of control samples from healthy donors and cancer patients. Clones were read by immunoSEQ multiplex PCR, and TCRdb kept only the in-frame ones, dropping some. This sample has around 120,000 clones, with about nine tenths found just once. This CDR3 contains 15 residues. The ends lost 6 bases at V and 3 bases at J; junction bases unmatched: 7. Germline V gene sequence: CDR1 SGHAT, CDR2 FQNNGV. The source of this sequence is a man in his forties in good health. What was sequenced was blood. The genes are TRBV11-2 and TRBJ2-1; 8 bases map to TRBD2. The CDR3 sequence: CASSPLAAHYNEQFF. The CDR3 region has the DNA TGTGCCAGCAGTCCACTAGCGGCTCACTACAATGAGCAGTTCTTC. The variable domain in full, with the rest retrieved from reference TRBV11-2 and TRBJ2-1, is EAGVAQSPRYKIIEKRQSVAFWCNPISGHATLYWYQQILGQGPKLLIQFQNNGVVDDSQLPKDRFSAERLKGVDSTLKIQPAKLEDSAVYLCASSPLAAHYNEQFFGPGTRLTVL.